A selection of T cell receptor beta chains follows, all from one sample in a study of T cell responses to AZD1222 COVID-19 vaccine. Libraries were prepared by immunoSEQ multiplex PCR; TCRdb keeps only in-frame clonotypes and omits some of them. The table includes roughly 120,000 clones, 75% to 90% detected once. Sequencing used peripheral blood, obtained 28 days after the second AZD1222 dose. These receptors came from an adult who received the AZD1222 COVID-19 vaccine. Both conserved end residues are part of each CDR3. A D gene is named only where the DNA matches it firmly. Size is stated for part of the rows, as once, few or many counts, or as a class when the clone is expanded.

v_gene	j_gene	abundance	d_gene	CDR3aa	CDR3nt
TRBV7-2	TRBJ1-1	NA	NA	CASSSGLGAFF	TGTGCCAGCAGCTCGGGACTAGGAGCTTTCTTT
TRBV5-6	TRBJ2-7	few	NA	CASSWRTAVRAYEQYF	TGTGCCAGCAGCTGGCGGACAGCCGTCAGGGCTTACGAGCAGTACTTC
TRBV19	TRBJ1-2	NA	NA	CASSSQGGVNWGYTF	TGTGCCAGCTCTTCCCAAGGGGGGGTAAACTGGGGCTACACCTTC
TRBV11-1	TRBJ2-3	NA	NA	CASSEGPTSTDTQYF	TGTGCCAGCAGCGAGGGACCGACCTCCACAGATACGCAGTATTTT
TRBV6-4	TRBJ2-2	few	NA	CASRGGAVTGELFF	TGTGCCAGCAGAGGGGGGGCCGTCACCGGGGAGCTGTTTTTT
TRBV11-2	TRBJ1-3	NA	NA	CASSEGVQGSGNTIYF	TGTGCCAGCAGCGAAGGGGTACAGGGAAGTGGAAACACCATATATTTT
TRBV7-3	TRBJ1-1	NA	NA	CASSLTPNTEAFF	TGTGCCAGCAGCTTAACACCGAACACTGAAGCTTTCTTT
TRBV5-4	TRBJ1-2	NA	NA	CASSSLDRASNYGYTF	TGTGCCAGCAGCTCCCTAGATCGGGCGTCTAACTATGGCTACACCTTC
TRBV28	TRBJ1-4	NA	NA	CASSTPAGRRSTKLFF	TGTGCCAGCAGCACCCCGGCCGGGCGTCGTTCTACAAAACTGTTTTTT
TRBV6-5	TRBJ1-6	NA	NA	CASHGGNNSPLHF	TGTGCCAGCCATGGGGGGAATAATTCACCCCTCCACTTT
TRBV25-1	TRBJ1-5	NA	NA	CASSAPKGVPQHF	TGTGCCAGCAGTGCTCCAAAAGGCGTTCCCCAGCATTTT
TRBV28	TRBJ1-2	NA	NA	CASSFRARGYTF	TGTGCCAGCAGTTTCAGGGCCCGAGGCTACACCTTC
TRBV7-7	TRBJ2-5	NA	NA	CASSLLAAQETQYF	TGTGCCAGCAGCTTATTAGCGGCACAAGAGACCCAGTACTTC
TRBV5-6	TRBJ1-5	NA	NA	CASSLVNSNQPQHF	TGTGCCAGCAGCTTGGTTAATAGCAATCAGCCCCAGCATTTT
TRBV5-1	TRBJ2-5	NA	NA	CASSLGKETQYF	TGCGCCAGCAGCTTGGGAAAAGAGACCCAGTACTTC
TRBV29-1	TRBJ1-2	NA	NA	CSVGQGQANYGYTF	TGCAGCGTTGGGCAGGGCCAAGCTAACTATGGCTACACCTTC
TRBV5-1	TRBJ1-2	NA	NA	CASSEQGLRGYTF	TGCGCCAGCAGCGAACAGGGTCTGCGCGGCTACACCTTC
TRBV5-5	TRBJ2-7	once	TRBD2	CASSSGGPLEQYF	TGTGCCAGCAGCTCGGGAGGACCCCTCGAGCAGTACTTC
TRBV4-1	TRBJ1-6	NA	TRBD1	CASSQQGAGNSPLHF	TGCGCCAGCAGCCAACAGGGGGCCGGTAATTCACCCCTCCACTTT
TRBV19	TRBJ1-5	NA	NA	CASNSRIFYQPQHF	TGTGCCAGTAACTCCCGGATCTTTTATCAGCCCCAGCATTTT
TRBV19	TRBJ1-1	NA	NA	CASSKQQENTEAFF	TGTGCCAGTAGTAAACAACAGGAGAACACTGAAGCTTTCTTT
TRBV24-1	TRBJ2-2	once	TRBD2	CATSDPSGSSSNTGELFF	TGTGCCACCAGTGACCCTAGCGGATCCTCCTCGAACACCGGGGAGCTGTTTTTT
TRBV6-5	TRBJ1-1	NA	NA	CASSYSVQVNTEAFF	TGTGCCAGCAGTTACTCGGTACAGGTGAACACTGAAGCTTTCTTT
TRBV3-1/TRBV3-2	TRBJ2-1	NA	NA	CASGQYNEQFF	TGTGCCAGCGGGCAGTACAATGAGCAGTTCTTC
TRBV30	TRBJ1-2	NA	TRBD1	CAWSVLTGGYGYTF	TGTGCCTGGAGTGTACTGACAGGGGGATATGGCTACACCTTC
TRBV30	TRBJ1-4	NA	NA	CAWEHATNEKLFF	TGTGCCTGGGAACATGCAACTAATGAAAAACTGTTTTTT
TRBV5-1	TRBJ1-5	NA	NA	CASSLLGSWAQPQHF	TGCGCCAGCAGCTTGCTTGGGTCGTGGGCTCAGCCCCAGCATTTT
TRBV5-4	TRBJ1-2	once	NA	CASSINGRPHGYTF	TGTGCCAGCAGCATAAACGGAAGACCGCATGGCTACACCTTC
TRBV9	TRBJ1-6	NA	NA	CAGSVGKGVSYNSPLHF	TGTGCCGGCAGCGTAGGAAAGGGGGTCTCCTATAATTCACCCCTCCACTTT
TRBV3-1/TRBV3-2	TRBJ2-5	NA	NA	CASSQGASGETQYF	TGTGCCAGCAGCCAAGGAGCGTCCGGGGAGACCCAGTACTTC
TRBV2	TRBJ2-2	once	NA	CASSEGPANTGELFF	TGTGCCAGCAGTGAGGGCCCAGCGAACACCGGGGAGCTGTTTTTT
TRBV5-1	TRBJ1-5	NA	NA	CASSLGGFNQPQHF	TGCGCCAGCAGCTTGGGAGGCTTTAATCAGCCCCAGCATTTT
TRBV6-5	TRBJ1-4	NA	TRBD1	CASRGDRRNEKLFF	TGTGCCAGCAGGGGGGACAGGCGAAATGAAAAACTGTTTTTT
TRBV2	TRBJ2-1	once	TRBD2	CASGTGTSGYNEQFF	TGTGCCAGCGGAACCGGGACTAGCGGATACAATGAGCAGTTCTTC
TRBV1	TRBJ1-2	NA	NA	CTSSQEITATLRAADYGYTF	TGCACCAGCAGCCAAGAAATAACGGCCACACTCCGGGCCGCAGACTATGGCTACACCTTC
TRBV3-1/TRBV3-2	TRBJ1-1	once	NA	CASSHPRGYGAEAFF	TGTGCCAGCAGCCACCCGAGGGGCTATGGGGCTGAAGCTTTCTTT
TRBV10-1	TRBJ2-2	NA	TRBD2	CASSEAGISNTGELFF	TGCGCCAGCAGTGAAGCGGGAATATCGAACACCGGGGAGCTGTTTTTT
TRBV27	TRBJ1-1	NA	NA	CASSLWGNTEAFF	TGTGCCAGCAGTTTATGGGGGAACACTGAAGCTTTCTTT
TRBV6-1	TRBJ2-5	NA	TRBD2	CASSESAGRSQYF	TGTGCCAGCAGTGAATCAGCGGGGCGCTCCCAGTACTTC
TRBV7-2	TRBJ1-1	NA	NA	CASSLVGGEGSTEAFF	TGTGCCAGCAGCTTAGTGGGAGGGGAGGGAAGTACTGAAGCTTTCTTT
TRBV5-8	TRBJ1-1	NA	TRBD1	CASSLMPGTGLDTEAFF	TGTGCCAGCAGCTTGATGCCCGGGACAGGGTTGGACACTGAAGCTTTCTTT
TRBV21-1	TRBJ2-7	NA	NA	CASSALTAPHLELTYEQYF	TGTGCCAGCAGTGCCCTGACAGCGCCGCACCTCGAGCTTACCTACGAGCAGTACTTC
TRBV7-2	TRBJ1-3	NA	NA	CASSLAGRGFGNTIYF	TGTGCCAGCAGCTTAGCGGGGAGGGGGTTTGGAAACACCATATATTTT
TRBV9	TRBJ1-3	once	NA	CASSVGGAGGNTIYF	TGTGCCAGCAGCGTAGGAGGGGCGGGCGGAAACACCATATATTTT
TRBV28	TRBJ1-5	NA	NA	CASKAGNQPQHF	TGTGCCAGCAAGGCAGGGAATCAGCCCCAGCATTTT
TRBV7-2	TRBJ2-5	NA	TRBD1	CASSLGGDRGETQYF	TGTGCCAGCAGCTTAGGGGGGGACAGGGGAGAGACCCAGTACTTC
TRBV5-1	TRBJ2-5	NA	TRBD2	CAPLSGGPHDEETQYF	TGCGCCCCCCTATCGGGGGGGCCCCATGACGAAGAGACCCAGTACTTC
TRBV9	TRBJ2-1	NA	NA	CASSVESGYNEQFF	TGTGCCAGCAGCGTCGAATCAGGCTACAATGAGCAGTTCTTC
TRBV6-5	TRBJ2-1	NA	TRBD2	CASSPSGATYNEQFF	TGTGCCAGCAGTCCCAGCGGGGCCACCTACAATGAGCAGTTCTTC